Sequencing of this TCR beta chain was carried out in a study of identical twins. Study-level results: Zero-insertion analyses might be partly confounded by invariant T cells like MAIT and iNKT.

V shed 0 bases and J shed 4 bases, with 15 bases lying between them. The CDR3 has 16 residues. Germline assignment: CDR1 SGHRS and CDR2 YFSETQ. In TCRdb, the 5' RACE reads were re-called with MiXCR into one record per CDR3 protein. The sample holds about 500,000 distinct CDR3 sequences, roughly an eighth seen once. Concerning this clonotype itself: The antigen is unknown.

This same sample was also taken into another study, of yellow fever vaccine responses in identical twins.

This chain uses TRBV5-1 with TRBJ2-3; TRBD2 is a possible D gene (7 bases). The origin of this receptor is a woman younger than 35 in good health. The specimen sequenced was CD4+ T cells sorted from blood. This CDR3 is CASSLGAAGQSDTQYF. The CDR3 bases are TGCGCCAGCAGCTTGGGCGCAGCGGGACAATCAGATACGCAGTATTTT.